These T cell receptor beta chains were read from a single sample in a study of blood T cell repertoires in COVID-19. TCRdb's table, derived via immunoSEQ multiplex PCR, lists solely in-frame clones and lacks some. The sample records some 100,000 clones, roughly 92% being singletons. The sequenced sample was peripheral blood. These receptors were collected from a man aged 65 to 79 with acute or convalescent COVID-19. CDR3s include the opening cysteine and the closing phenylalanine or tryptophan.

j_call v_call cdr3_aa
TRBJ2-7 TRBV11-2 CASNLDQHRGYEQYF
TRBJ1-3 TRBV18 CASSPPAGKNTIYF
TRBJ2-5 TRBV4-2 CASSQNGFAGETQYF
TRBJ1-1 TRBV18 CASSRKAEAFF
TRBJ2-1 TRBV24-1 CATSDAGTGGLEQFF
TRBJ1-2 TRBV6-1 CASSEILLGQGSSGYTF
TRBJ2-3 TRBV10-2 CASSRGLAGTDTQYF
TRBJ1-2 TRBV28 CASRGGYGYTF
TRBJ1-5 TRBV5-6 CASSLRGGEPQHF
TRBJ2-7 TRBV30 CAWSPLGTALYEQYF
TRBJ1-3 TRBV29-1 CSVSGQGEAGNTIYF
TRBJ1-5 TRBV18 CASSPPGGQPQHF
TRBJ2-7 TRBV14 CASSQGGQDPYEQYF
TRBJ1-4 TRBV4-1 CASSQQGRGSEKLFF
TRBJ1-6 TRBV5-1 CASSLGTGFRISPLHF
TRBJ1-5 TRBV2 CASRLYRGSNQPQHF
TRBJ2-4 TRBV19 CASSASLLAEKNIQYF
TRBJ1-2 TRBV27 CASRAPDRGVLGYTF
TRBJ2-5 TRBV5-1 CASIPSGGGQETQYF
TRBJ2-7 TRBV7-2 CASSFGPTYEQYF
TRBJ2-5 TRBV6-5 CASSRQEQETQYF
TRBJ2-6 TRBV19 CASSITSGSSGANVLTF
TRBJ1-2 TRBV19 CASSIQGTGTGGYTF
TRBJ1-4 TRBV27 CASSQRDRRYEKLFF
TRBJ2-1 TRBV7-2 CASSPDRGANEQFF
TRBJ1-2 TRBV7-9 CASSLSTGKDGYTF
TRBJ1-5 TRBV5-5 CASSPTDSNQPQHF
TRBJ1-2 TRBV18 CASSPLEGLRGYTF
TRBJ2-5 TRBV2 CASIHERETETQYF
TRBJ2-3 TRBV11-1 CASSFVSSGADTQYF
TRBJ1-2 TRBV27 CASSLITGSGYTF
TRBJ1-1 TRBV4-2 CASSQDSRSGKTEAFF